Listed below are T cell receptor beta chains from one sample, sequenced in a study of blood T cell repertoires in COVID-19. Data came from immunoSEQ multiplex PCR; TCRdb stores just in-frame clones and leaves some out. Of a few hundred thousand clones detected, around nine tenths appear once; the ten largest clones hold over 8%. Material for sequencing was PBMCs or T cells enriched from blood (not recorded which). These receptors all come from a middle-aged woman who had recovered from COVID-19. Each CDR3 is given with its conserved first and last residue. Each record gives: J gene, clone size, V gene, D gene, CDR3 DNA, CDR3 protein. D genes are given only for firm matches. Expanded clones get a size class; other rows say once, few or many, or leave the size out.

J: TRBJ2-2; size: once; V: TRBV5-4; D: TRBD2; DNA: TGTGCCAGCAGCTTGGGAGAGCGGGGTCCGACCGGGGAGCTGTTTTTT; CDR3: CASSLGERGPTGELFF
J: TRBJ2-1; size: .; V: TRBV19; D: .; DNA: TGTGCCATCGGAAATCCGGGATTCTCCTACAATGAGCAGTTCTTC; CDR3: CAIGNPGFSYNEQFF
J: TRBJ1-6; size: .; V: TRBV5-8; D: .; DNA: TGTGCCAGCAGCTTGGGGACGGGATTCGGGTTTTCACCCCTCCACTTT; CDR3: CASSLGTGFGFSPLHF
J: TRBJ2-7; size: .; V: TRBV9; D: .; DNA: TGTGCCAGCAGCAGGGGTAACTCCTACGAGCAGTACTTC; CDR3: CASSRGNSYEQYF
J: TRBJ1-1; size: .; V: TRBV7-9; D: .; DNA: TGTGCCAGCAGCCGAAACAAGGAAGCTTTCTTT; CDR3: CASSRNKEAFF
J: TRBJ2-3; size: .; V: TRBV28; D: .; DNA: TGTGCCAGCAGTCCCAGGGGACCAGATACGCAGTATTTT; CDR3: CASSPRGPDTQYF
J: TRBJ1-5; size: .; V: TRBV10-2; D: .; DNA: TGCGCCAGCAGTGCAGGGTTTGGGCAGCCCCAGCATTTT; CDR3: CASSAGFGQPQHF
J: TRBJ2-7; size: .; V: TRBV7-9; D: TRBD2; DNA: TGTGCCAGCAGCTTCGCGGGGGGACTAGACGAGCAGTACTTC; CDR3: CASSFAGGLDEQYF
J: TRBJ1-2; size: .; V: TRBV29-1; D: .; DNA: TGCAGCGTTTGGCAGGGGCTAGTCTATGGCTACACCTTC; CDR3: CSVWQGLVYGYTF
J: TRBJ2-2; size: .; V: TRBV7-9; D: .; DNA: TGTGCCAGCAGCTTAATGAGGGAAAGAACCGGGGAGCTGTTTTTT; CDR3: CASSLMRERTGELFF
J: TRBJ2-7; size: .; V: TRBV29-1; D: .; DNA: TGCAGCGGTAAAAGGGGGTACCCCTACGAGCAGTACTTC; CDR3: CSGKRGYPYEQYF
J: TRBJ2-3; size: .; V: TRBV9; D: .; DNA: TGTGCCAGCAGCCCCCACGGGGAAGATACGCAGTATTTT; CDR3: CASSPHGEDTQYF
J: TRBJ2-7; size: many; V: TRBV7-2; D: TRBD2; DNA: TGTGCCAGCAGCTTTGCGCCGTTACTAGCGGGGGGCTACGAGCAGTACTTC; CDR3: CASSFAPLLAGGYEQYF
J: TRBJ1-5; size: .; V: TRBV6-1; D: .; DNA: TGTGCCAGCAGTGACTTTTGGGGCACGGGCAATCAGCCCCAGCATTTT; CDR3: CASSDFWGTGNQPQHF
J: TRBJ2-5; size: .; V: TRBV5-5; D: TRBD1; DNA: TGTGCCAGCAGCTTGGACAGGGGGGAGACCCAGTACTTC; CDR3: CASSLDRGETQYF
J: TRBJ1-1; size: .; V: TRBV11-2; D: .; DNA: TGTGCCAGCTCCCCCTTCGAGTCCTCGGGGGCTTTCTTT; CDR3: CASSPFESSGAFF
J: TRBJ2-5; size: .; V: TRBV24-1; D: TRBD1; DNA: TGTGCCACCAGTGATGTGGGCAGGACAGGGGAATTACAAGAGACCCAGTACTTC; CDR3: CATSDVGRTGELQETQYF
J: TRBJ2-6; size: once; V: TRBV10-3; D: TRBD1; DNA: TGTGCCATCAGTGAAGACGGGACAGGGGATGTTTTGGGGGCCAACGTCCTGACTTTC; CDR3: CAISEDGTGDVLGANVLTF
J: TRBJ1-1; size: .; V: TRBV28; D: TRBD1; DNA: TGTGCCAGCAGTTTACAGGGGGCCACTGAAGCTTTCTTT; CDR3: CASSLQGATEAFF
J: TRBJ2-1; size: .; V: TRBV2; D: .; DNA: TGTGCCAGCAGTGAACTCCGAGGCTCCTACAATGAGCAGTTCTTC; CDR3: CASSELRGSYNEQFF
J: TRBJ1-4; size: .; V: TRBV2; D: .; DNA: TGTGCCAGCAGTGATAGGAGGGAAAGTAATGAAAAACTGTTTTTT; CDR3: CASSDRRESNEKLFF
J: TRBJ1-2; size: .; V: TRBV15; D: .; DNA: TGTGCCACCAGCAGAGACAGGGCAACAGGCTATGGCTACACCTTC; CDR3: CATSRDRATGYGYTF
J: TRBJ2-1; size: .; V: TRBV29-1; D: TRBD1; DNA: TGCAGCGTTGTTAGGACAGGCGCTTACAATGAGCAGTTCTTC; CDR3: CSVVRTGAYNEQFF
J: TRBJ1-1; size: .; V: TRBV29-1; D: .; DNA: TGCAGCGTTGAAGGCGGGGAAAGGACGGATGAAGCTTTCTTT; CDR3: CSVEGGERTDEAFF
J: TRBJ2-3; size: .; V: TRBV9; D: TRBD2; DNA: TGTGCCAGCAGCCCCAGGGCTAGCGGGGTAGTTCATACGCAGTATTTT; CDR3: CASSPRASGVVHTQYF
J: TRBJ2-3; size: .; V: TRBV5-6; D: .; DNA: TGTGCCAGCAGTCAGACAGATACGCAGTATTTT; CDR3: CASSQTDTQYF
J: TRBJ1-5; size: once; V: TRBV9; D: .; DNA: TGTGCCAGCAGCCTGACGGGGGGCGAGAATCAGCCCCAGCATTTT; CDR3: CASSLTGGENQPQHF
J: TRBJ2-3; size: .; V: TRBV30; D: .; DNA: TGTGCCTGGAGTGCTCGTTCGTATGGCACAGATACGCAGTATTTT; CDR3: CAWSARSYGTDTQYF
J: TRBJ1-4; size: .; V: TRBV4-3; D: .; DNA: TGCGCCAGCAGCCATTCAGGGAAGTATGGTGAAAAACTGTTTTTT; CDR3: CASSHSGKYGEKLFF
J: TRBJ2-7; size: .; V: TRBV29-1; D: .; DNA: TGCAGCGTTGAAGTACCCGTAGGACAGTATCCCAGCCACGAGCAGTACTTC; CDR3: CSVEVPVGQYPSHEQYF
J: TRBJ2-1; size: few; V: TRBV7-9; D: .; DNA: TGTGCCAGCAGCCTACAGGACACTGAGCAGTTCTTC; CDR3: CASSLQDTEQFF
J: TRBJ1-2; size: .; V: TRBV4-3; D: .; DNA: TGCGCCAGCAGCCAAGTGGCAGCGAACTATGGCTACACCTTC; CDR3: CASSQVAANYGYTF
J: TRBJ2-5; size: .; V: TRBV5-4; D: .; DNA: TGTGCCAGCAGCTGGGATAGGGGCGTCGAGACCCAGTACTTC; CDR3: CASSWDRGVETQYF
J: TRBJ2-4; size: .; V: TRBV30; D: TRBD1; DNA: TGTGCCTGGAGTGTACCCGGGACAGTGAAAAACATTCAGTACTTC; CDR3: CAWSVPGTVKNIQYF
J: TRBJ2-2; size: once; V: TRBV6-2/TRBV6-3; D: TRBD1; DNA: TGTGCCAGCAGTTCCCACGGGACAGCCGGGGAGCTGTTTTTT; CDR3: CASSSHGTAGELFF
J: TRBJ1-6; size: .; V: TRBV4-1; D: .; DNA: TGCGCCAGCCAAGACAGAAGTATCTCCTATAATTCACCCCTCCACTTT; CDR3: CASQDRSISYNSPLHF
J: TRBJ2-3; size: .; V: TRBV7-9; D: .; DNA: TGTGCCAGCAGCAGGGACTCAGGGCGCACAGATACGCAGTATTTT; CDR3: CASSRDSGRTDTQYF
J: TRBJ2-1; size: .; V: TRBV7-8; D: TRBD2; DNA: TGTGCCAGCAGCGGGGGACTACACAATGAGCAGTTCTTC; CDR3: CASSGGLHNEQFF
J: TRBJ2-1; size: .; V: TRBV7-8; D: TRBD2; DNA: TGTGCCAGCAGCCAACTAGCGGGGAGCTCCTACAATGAGCAGTTCTTC; CDR3: CASSQLAGSSYNEQFF
J: TRBJ1-1; size: .; V: TRBV29-1; D: .; DNA: TGCAGCGTTGACAGGGAGGGCGGCACTGAAGCTTTCTTT; CDR3: CSVDREGGTEAFF